The table lists the clone carrying this T cell receptor (beta chain) with many counts. The sample is drawn from a study of breast tumors, draining lymph nodes, adjacent tissues. Using its own MiXCR run on the multiplex PCR reads, TCRdb lists one record per CDR3 protein. The sample carries about 47,000 distinct CDR3 sequences, under 25% recorded once. V was pared by 4 bases and J by 6 bases, with 2 bases of the junction left unmatched. Germline V CDR1 and CDR2: SGHTA, FQGTGA. This CDR3 comprises 14 residues. The receptor was isolated from a female donor with breast cancer. Some clones in this sample may be carry-over from other donors' samples. The genes are TRBV7-3 and TRBJ2-7, with 14 bases aligning to TRBD2. The sequenced sample was breast tumor tissue. The CDR3 protein is CASSSGTSGSEQYF. CDR3 in DNA: TGTGCCAGCAGCTCGGGGACTAGCGGGAGCGAGCAGTACTTC.